This TCR beta chain was sequenced during a study of shared clonotypes between healthy human individuals. Across the study: Two female and three male donors aged 18 to 49 were enrolled. Study outcomes and limitations: Naive subsets generally had larger estimated richness than memory subsets.

Deep was the level used in running the assay. Replicate PCRs from sorted subsets contained 200 ng DNA, which is roughly 30,000 T cell genomes. The table came from immunoSEQ multiplex PCR; TCRdb's copy has only in-frame clones and leaves some out. There are some 2.1 million clones in the sample; roughly 95% occur only once, and 1.5% to 2% lies in the top ten. CD45RO-negative CD8 cells positively selected for CCR7 made up the naive population, which excluded terminally differentiated effector memory CD45RA+ cells. The CDR3 is 14 residues long. Germline V CDR1 and CDR2: GTSNPN, SVGIG (reference sequence). J was trimmed by 2 bases and V by 8 bases; bases with no gene match: 10. Note on this clone: Its antigen is not identified.

The source of this sequence is a man aged 18 to 35 in good health. Some clones in this sample may be carry-over from other donors' samples. The gene calls are TRBV30 and TRBJ1-2; TRBD1 matches 8 bases. Sequencing was carried out using naive CD8+ T cells from PBMCs. CDR3 DNA: TGTGCCGGATTTGGGACAGGTTTGAACTATGGCTACACCTTC. Translated, it gives CAGFGTGLNYGYTF.